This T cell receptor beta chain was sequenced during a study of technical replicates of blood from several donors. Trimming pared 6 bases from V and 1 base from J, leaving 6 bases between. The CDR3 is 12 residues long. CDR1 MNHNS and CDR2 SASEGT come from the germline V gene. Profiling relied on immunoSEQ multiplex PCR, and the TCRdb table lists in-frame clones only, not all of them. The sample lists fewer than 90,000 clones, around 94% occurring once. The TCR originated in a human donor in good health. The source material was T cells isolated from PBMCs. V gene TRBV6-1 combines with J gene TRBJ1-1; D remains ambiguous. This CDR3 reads CASRAGNTEAFF. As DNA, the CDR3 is TGTGCCAGCAGGGCGGGGAACACTGAAGCTTTCTTT.